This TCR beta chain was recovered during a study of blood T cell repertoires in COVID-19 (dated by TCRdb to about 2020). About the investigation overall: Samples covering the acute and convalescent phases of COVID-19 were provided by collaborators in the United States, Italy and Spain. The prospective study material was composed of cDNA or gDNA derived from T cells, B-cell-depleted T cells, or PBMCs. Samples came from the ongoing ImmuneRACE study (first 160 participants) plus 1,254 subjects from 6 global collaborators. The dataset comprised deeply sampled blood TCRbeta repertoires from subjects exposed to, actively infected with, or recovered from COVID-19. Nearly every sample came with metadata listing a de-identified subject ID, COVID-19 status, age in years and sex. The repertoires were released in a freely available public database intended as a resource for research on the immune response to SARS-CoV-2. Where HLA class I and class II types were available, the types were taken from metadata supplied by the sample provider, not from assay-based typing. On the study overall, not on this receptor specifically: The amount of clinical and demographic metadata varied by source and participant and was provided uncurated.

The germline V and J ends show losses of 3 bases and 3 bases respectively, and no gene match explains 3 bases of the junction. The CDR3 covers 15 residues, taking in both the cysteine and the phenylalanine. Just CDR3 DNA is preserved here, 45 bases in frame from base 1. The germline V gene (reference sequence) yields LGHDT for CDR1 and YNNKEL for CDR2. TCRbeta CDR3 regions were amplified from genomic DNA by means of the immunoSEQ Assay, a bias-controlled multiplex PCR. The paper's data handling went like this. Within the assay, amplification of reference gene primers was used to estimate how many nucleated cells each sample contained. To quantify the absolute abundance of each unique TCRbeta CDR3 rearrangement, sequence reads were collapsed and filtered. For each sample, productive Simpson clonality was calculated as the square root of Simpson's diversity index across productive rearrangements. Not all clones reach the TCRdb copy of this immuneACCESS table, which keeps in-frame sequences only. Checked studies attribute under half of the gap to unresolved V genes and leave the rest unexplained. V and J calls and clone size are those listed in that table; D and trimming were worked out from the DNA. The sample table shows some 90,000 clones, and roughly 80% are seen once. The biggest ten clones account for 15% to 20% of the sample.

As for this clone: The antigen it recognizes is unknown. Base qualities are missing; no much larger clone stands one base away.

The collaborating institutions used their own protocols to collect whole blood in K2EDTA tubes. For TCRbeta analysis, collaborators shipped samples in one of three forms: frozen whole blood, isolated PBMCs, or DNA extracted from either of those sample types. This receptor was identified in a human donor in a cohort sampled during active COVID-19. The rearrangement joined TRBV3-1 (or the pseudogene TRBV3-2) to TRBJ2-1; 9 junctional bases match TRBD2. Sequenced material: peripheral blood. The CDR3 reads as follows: CASSHSGSGYNEQFF. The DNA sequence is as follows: TGTGCCAGCAGCCATAGCGGGAGTGGCTACAATGAGCAGTTCTTC.